The text below deals with one TCR beta chain. These data are taken from a study of CD4+ T cells in melanoma. V trimming: 4 bases; J trimming: 3 bases; junction bases outside the gene matches: 9. The germline V gene encodes CDR1 SGHRS and CDR2 YFSETQ. CDR3 length equals 16 residues. Here immunoSEQ multiplex PCR was the method, and the copy in TCRdb shows in-frame clones only, minus some. The table has about 140,000 clones, around 90% seen once. The receptor was isolated from a human donor with melanoma. The chain recombines TRBV5-1 with TRBJ2-3; 9 bases line up with TRBD2. As DNA, the CDR3 is TGCGCCAGCAGCCTATTAAGCGGGGGGAGAACAGATACGCAGTATTTT. This gives the protein CASSLLSGGRTDTQYF. Looking up the rest from reference TRBV5-1 and TRBJ2-3 gives the full variable domain: KAGVTQTPRYLIKTRGQQVTLSCSPISGHRSVSWYQQTPGQGLQFLFEYFSETQRNKGNFPGRFSGRQFSNSRSEMNVSTLELGDSALYLCASSLLSGGRTDTQYFGPGTRLTVL.